This TCR beta chain was sequenced for a study of spatial heterogeneity in lung cancer. This clonotype was seen many times. Its antigen remains unknown. Individual TCR cDNA molecules each bore their own unique molecular identifier. TCRdb re-called the 5' RACE reads through MiXCR, storing one row per CDR3 protein. The sample holds roughly 20,000 distinct CDR3 sequences, over 4% seen once. Trimming took 2 bases from V and 4 from J, leaving 11 bases between them. The length of the CDR3 is 14 residues. Germline CDR1 is SGHRS and CDR2 is YFSETQ. Time point given: sample taken at primary tumor resection. Unsorted whole RNA from tumor, nontumor lung or frozen PBMC underwent sequencing. General observations from the study: Tumors with more nonsynonymous mutations had more expanded intratumoral alpha and beta TCRs. Ubiquitous and regional expanded TCR counts tracked ubiquitous and regional nonsynonymous mutations, respectively.

The sample consisted of lung tumor tissue, taken at surgery. The V and J genes are TRBV5-1 and TRBJ2-3; D is unclear. This clonotype originated in a male donor with early-stage non-small cell lung cancer. CDR3 DNA sequence: TGCGCCAGCAGCTTCTCCGCCCCGGCAGATACGCAGTATTTT. It codes for CASSFSAPADTQYF. Full variable domain (missing parts from reference TRBV5-1 and TRBJ2-3): KAGVTQTPRYLIKTRGQQVTLSCSPISGHRSVSWYQQTPGQGLQFLFEYFSETQRNKGNFPGRFSGRQFSNSRSEMNVSTLELGDSALYLCASSFSAPADTQYFGPGTRLTVL.